This T cell receptor (beta chain) was obtained from a study of T cell repertoires in cytomegalovirus infection (dated by TCRdb to the late 2010s). Notes on the research overall: Alongside well-studied HLA-B-restricted epitopes, the peptide stimulations were aimed at recently identified HLA-C-restricted CMV epitopes, whose presentation resists viral immunomodulation. Because public TCR beta signatures pointed to carriage of CMV infection together with the matching HLA type, the HLA type of each donor mattered for the analysis. Beyond this particular receptor, the publication reports: Carriers of CMV infection plus the relevant HLA type were discriminated by the cumulative frequency of public TCR beta family members in the study cohort and in an independent approximately 350-donor cohort. The ex vivo response was dominated by HLA-C-restricted CMV-specific TCR beta clonotypes, which also provided the single most frequent clonotype in two of eight donors.

The junction carries 4 bases between V and J, which are trimmed by 1 base and 5 bases respectively. There are 12 amino acids in the CDR3, from cysteine to phenylalanine inclusive. The entry retains the CDR3 DNA only, 36 bases that are in frame from base 1. CDR1 and CDR2 are drawn from the germline V gene: SGHDT, YYEEEE. TCRdb shows the sequencer as Illumina HiSeq 1500. The public reads were reprocessed in TCRdb via fastp at Q25 and MiXCR, keeping in-frame beta chains. CDR3 protein duplicates are merged, each entry listing the most common genes and DNA. The sample table holds some 900,000 distinct CDR3 sequences, of which around a third were seen once. The ten largest clonotypes hold 9.5% to 15% of the sample. This clonotype was observed a few times. The antigen it recognizes is unknown. No per-base quality is available; no much larger clone lies one base away. The sample's treatment or condition, from its label and the paper: in vitro stimulation with specific CMV peptide epitopes to enrich CMV-specific T cells.

This sample comprised cultured CD8+ T cells from PBMCs, obtained from culture after CMV antigen stimulation. This clonotype was sampled from a human donor in good health (CMV status not recorded). Some clones in this sample may be carry-over from other donors' samples. In this chain, TRBV5-6 is recombined with TRBJ2-1; confidence is insufficient to name the D gene. The CDR3 region: CASSLNHNEQFF. The nucleotide sequence reads TGTGCCAGCAGCTTGAACCACAATGAGCAGTTCTTC. Outside the CDR3, residues come from the reference TRBV5-6 and TRBJ2-1 proteins, so the full variable domain is: DAGVTQSPTHLIKTRGQQVTLRCSPKSGHDTVSWYQQALGQGPQFIFQYYEEEERQRGNFPDRFSGHQFPNYSSELNVNALLLGDSALYLCASSLNHNEQFFGPGTRLTVL.